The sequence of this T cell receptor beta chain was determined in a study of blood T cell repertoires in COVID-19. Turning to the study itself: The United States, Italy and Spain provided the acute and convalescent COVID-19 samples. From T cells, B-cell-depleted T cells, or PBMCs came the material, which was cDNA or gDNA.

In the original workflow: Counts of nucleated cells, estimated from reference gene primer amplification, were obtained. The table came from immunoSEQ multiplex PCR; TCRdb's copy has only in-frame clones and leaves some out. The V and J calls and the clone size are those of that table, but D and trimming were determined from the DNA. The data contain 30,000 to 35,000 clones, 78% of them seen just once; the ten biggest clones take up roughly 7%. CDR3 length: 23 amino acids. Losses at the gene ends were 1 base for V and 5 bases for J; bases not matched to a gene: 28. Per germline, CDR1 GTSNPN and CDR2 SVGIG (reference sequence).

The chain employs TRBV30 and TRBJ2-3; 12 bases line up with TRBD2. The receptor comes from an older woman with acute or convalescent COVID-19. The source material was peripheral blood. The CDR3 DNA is TGTGCCTGGAGTGCCTACCCCCATCCTTCGGCTAGCGGGGGGGCCTATGGAAGAGATACGCAGTATTTT. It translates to CAWSAYPHPSASGGAYGRDTQYF.